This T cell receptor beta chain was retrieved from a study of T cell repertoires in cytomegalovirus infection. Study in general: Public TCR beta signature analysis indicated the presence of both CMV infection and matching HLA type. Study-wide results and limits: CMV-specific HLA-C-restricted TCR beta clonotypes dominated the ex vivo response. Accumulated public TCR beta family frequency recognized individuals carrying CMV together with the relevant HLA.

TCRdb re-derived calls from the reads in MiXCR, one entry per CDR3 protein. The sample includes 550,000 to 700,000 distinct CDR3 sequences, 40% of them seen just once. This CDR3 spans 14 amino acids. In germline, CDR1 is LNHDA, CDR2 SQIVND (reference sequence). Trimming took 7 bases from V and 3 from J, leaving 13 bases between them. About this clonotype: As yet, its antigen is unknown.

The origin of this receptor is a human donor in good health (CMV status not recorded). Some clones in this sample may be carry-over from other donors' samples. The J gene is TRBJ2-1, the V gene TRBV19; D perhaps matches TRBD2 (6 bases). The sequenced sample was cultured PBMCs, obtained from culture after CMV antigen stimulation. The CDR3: CASTPRGLYNEQFF. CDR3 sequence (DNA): TGTGCCAGTACTCCAAGGGGACTCTACAATGAGCAGTTCTTC.